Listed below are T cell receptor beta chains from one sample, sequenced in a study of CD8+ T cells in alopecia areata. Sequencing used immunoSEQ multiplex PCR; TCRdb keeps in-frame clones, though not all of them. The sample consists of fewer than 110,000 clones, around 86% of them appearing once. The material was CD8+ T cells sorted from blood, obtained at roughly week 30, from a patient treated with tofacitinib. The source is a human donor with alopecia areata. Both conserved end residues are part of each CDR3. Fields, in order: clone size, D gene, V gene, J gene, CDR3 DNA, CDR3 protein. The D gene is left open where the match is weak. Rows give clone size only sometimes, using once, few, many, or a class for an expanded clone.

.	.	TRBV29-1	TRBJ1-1	TGCAGCGTTGCCCAAGGTGGTATGGACACTGAAGCTTTCTTT	CSVAQGGMDTEAFF
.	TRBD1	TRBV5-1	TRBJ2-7	TGCGCCAGCATGTACGGGACAGAGTCCTACGAGCAGTACTTC	CASMYGTESYEQYF
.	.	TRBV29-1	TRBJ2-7	TGCAGCGTTGAGGTACAGGGCGAGCAGTACTTC	CSVEVQGEQYF
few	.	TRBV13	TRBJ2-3	TGTGCCAGCAGCCGCGGGCCCGGCGCAGATACGCAGTATTTT	CASSRGPGADTQYF
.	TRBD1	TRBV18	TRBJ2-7	TGTGCCAGCTCACTAACAGGGGCCTGGGAGCAGTACTTC	CASSLTGAWEQYF
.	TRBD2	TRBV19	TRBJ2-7	TGTGCCAGTAGCCCCCTAGCGGGAGGTACCTACGAGCAGTACTTC	CASSPLAGGTYEQYF
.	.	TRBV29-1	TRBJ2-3	TGCAGCGTTGATAGTTGGGAAAGCACAGATACGCAGTATTTT	CSVDSWESTDTQYF
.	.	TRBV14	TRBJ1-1	TGTGCCAGCAGCCAAGATTACTCTATGAACACTGAAGCTTTCTTT	CASSQDYSMNTEAFF
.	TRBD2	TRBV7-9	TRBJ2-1	TGTGCCAGCAGCTTAGCGTGGTCTAGCGGGAGTCTTGAGCAGTTCTTC	CASSLAWSSGSLEQFF
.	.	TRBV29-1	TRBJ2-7	TGCAGCGTCGACACTACGTCTATGGAGCAGTACTTC	CSVDTTSMEQYF
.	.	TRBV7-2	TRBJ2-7	TGTGCCAGCAGCTTAGGGGGGGTCGAGCAGTACTTC	CASSLGGVEQYF
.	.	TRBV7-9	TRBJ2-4	TGTGCCAGCAGCTTACCGACAGGTCGCATTCAGTACTTC	CASSLPTGRIQYF
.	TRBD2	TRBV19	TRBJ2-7	TGTGCCAGTGCTAGCGGTCCCTACGAGCAGTACTTC	CASASGPYEQYF
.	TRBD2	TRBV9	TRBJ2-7	TGTGCCAGCAGCGTCGGACTAGCCCCGTACGAGCAGTACTTC	CASSVGLAPYEQYF
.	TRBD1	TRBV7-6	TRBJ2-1	TGTGCCAGCAGCATCGGGACAGGTGAGCAGTTCTTC	CASSIGTGEQFF
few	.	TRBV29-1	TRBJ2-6	TGCAGCGTTGGGGCCTGGGAGGGGCAGGGGGCTTATGGGGCCAACGTCCTGACTTTC	CSVGAWEGQGAYGANVLTF
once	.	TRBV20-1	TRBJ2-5	TGCAGTGCTAGAATAGTGGAGACCCAGTACTTC	CSARIVETQYF
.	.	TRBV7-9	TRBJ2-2	TGTGCCAGCAGCGTAACTACAGGGTACAATTCCGGGGAGCTGTTTTTT	CASSVTTGYNSGELFF
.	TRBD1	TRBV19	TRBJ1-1	TGTGCCAGTAGGACAGGGAGGACTGAAGCTTTCTTT	CASRTGRTEAFF
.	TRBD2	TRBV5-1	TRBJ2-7	TGCGCCAGCAGCTTTGGGCTAGCGGGATCCTACGAGCAGTACTTC	CASSFGLAGSYEQYF
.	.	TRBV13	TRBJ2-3	TGTGCCAGCAGCTCTCCCTCTAGCACAGATACGCAGTATTTT	CASSSPSSTDTQYF
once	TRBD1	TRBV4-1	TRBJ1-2	TGCGCCAGCAGCCAAGCTTCAGGGGGCAACTATGGCTACACCTTC	CASSQASGGNYGYTF
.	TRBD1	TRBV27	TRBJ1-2	TGTGCCAGCAGTTTAGCGGGACAGGGGAACTATGGCTACACCTTC	CASSLAGQGNYGYTF
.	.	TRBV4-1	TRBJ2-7	TGCGCCAGCAGCCAAGGACAGGACTCCTACGAGCAGTACTTC	CASSQGQDSYEQYF
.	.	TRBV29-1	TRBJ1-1	TGCAGCGTTGTCGGGGAGGCTGAAGCTTTCTTT	CSVVGEAEAFF
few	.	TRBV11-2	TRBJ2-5	TGTGCCAGCAGCTTAGGAGAGGGGGAGACCCAGTACTTC	CASSLGEGETQYF
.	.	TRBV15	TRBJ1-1	TGTGCCACCAGCAGAGATCGTACAAGCTCTGCTTTCTTT	CATSRDRTSSAFF
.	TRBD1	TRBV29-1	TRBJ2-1	TGCAGCGTTGAAATTCCCGGGACAGGGCGTAATGAGCAGTTCTTC	CSVEIPGTGRNEQFF